Described below is a single T cell receptor beta chain sequence and its context. What it binds is unknown. PCR primers comprised 60 Vbeta and 13 Jbeta primers. Only in-frame clones appear in the TCRdb table, and some are missing; sequencing was by immunoSEQ multiplex PCR. The table lists about 170,000 clones, around 80% of them singletons. There are 14 residues in the CDR3. Germline V gene data show CDR1 as LGHNA and CDR2 as YSLEER. The V end lost 4 bases, the J end lost 7 bases, and 16 bases lay between the germline ends. These data originate in a study of cytomegalovirus exposure and HLA in healthy donors. Study results and limitations: Among CMV-associated TCR beta chains, most appeared HLA-restricted in a later analysis. The study carried out a later analysis of TCR beta sequences. It associated some 15,000 of them with specific HLA alleles at a false discovery rate of 0.05.

Sample: PBMCs. This clonotype was obtained from a man younger than 45 in good health and CMV-seropositive. This chain uses TRBV4-3 with TRBJ1-2; maybe TRBD1 (5 bases). This chain's CDR3 is CASSRGTRGGGYTF. CDR3 coding DNA: TGCGCCAGCAGCCGCGGGACTCGTGGGGGTGGCTACACCTTC.